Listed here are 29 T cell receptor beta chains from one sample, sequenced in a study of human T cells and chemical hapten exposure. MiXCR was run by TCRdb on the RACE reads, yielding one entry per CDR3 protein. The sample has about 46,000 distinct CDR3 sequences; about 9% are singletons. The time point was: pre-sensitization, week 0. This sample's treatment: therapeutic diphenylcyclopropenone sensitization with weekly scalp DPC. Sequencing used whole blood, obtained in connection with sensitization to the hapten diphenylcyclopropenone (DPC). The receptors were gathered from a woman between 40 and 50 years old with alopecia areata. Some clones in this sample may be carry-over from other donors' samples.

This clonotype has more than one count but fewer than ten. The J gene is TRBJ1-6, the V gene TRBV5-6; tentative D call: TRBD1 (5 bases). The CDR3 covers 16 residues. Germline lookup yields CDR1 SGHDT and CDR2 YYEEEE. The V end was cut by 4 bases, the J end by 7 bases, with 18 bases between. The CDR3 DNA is TGTGCCAGCAGCAGCTTGGGAGGCAGGGAAAATTCACCCCTCCACTTT. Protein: CASSSLGGRENSPLHF.

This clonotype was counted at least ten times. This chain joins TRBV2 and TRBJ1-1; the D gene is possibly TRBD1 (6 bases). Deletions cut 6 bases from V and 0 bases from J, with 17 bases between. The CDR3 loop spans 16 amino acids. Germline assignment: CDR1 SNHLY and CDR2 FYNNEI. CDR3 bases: TGTGCCAGCAGAGGGGACAACTTCCCGATGAACACTGAAGCTTTCTTT. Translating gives CASRGDNFPMNTEAFF.

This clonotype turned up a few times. The CDR3 sequence is CASRLGQKAFF. The CDR3 nucleotides read TGTGCCAGCCGTCTCGGACAGAAAGCTTTCTTT. The chain is built from TRBV6-2 or TRBV6-3 and TRBJ1-1, with D maybe TRBD1 (6 bases). This CDR3 spans 11 amino acids. Germline V gene sequence: CDR1 MNHEY, CDR2 SVGEGT. V was cut by 8 bases and J by 9 bases, with 13 bases left in between.

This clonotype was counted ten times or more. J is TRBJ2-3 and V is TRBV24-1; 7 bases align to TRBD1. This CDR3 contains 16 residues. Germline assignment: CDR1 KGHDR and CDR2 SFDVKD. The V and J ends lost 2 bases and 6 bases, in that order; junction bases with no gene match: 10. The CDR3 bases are TGTGCCACCAGTGATTCCAGGGGGTCCCCGATGGATACGCAGTATTTT. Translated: CATSDSRGSPMDTQYF.

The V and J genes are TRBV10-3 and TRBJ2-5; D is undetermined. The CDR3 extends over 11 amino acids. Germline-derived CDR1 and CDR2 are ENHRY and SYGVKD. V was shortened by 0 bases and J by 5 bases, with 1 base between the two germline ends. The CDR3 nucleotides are TGTGCCATCAGTGAGTCGGAGACCCAGTACTTC. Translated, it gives CAISESETQYF.

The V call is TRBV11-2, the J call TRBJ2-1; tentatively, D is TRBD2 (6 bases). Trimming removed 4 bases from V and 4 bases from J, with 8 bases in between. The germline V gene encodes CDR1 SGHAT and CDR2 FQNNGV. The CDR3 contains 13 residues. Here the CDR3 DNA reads TGTGCCAGCAGCTCCGGGAGTTACAATGAGCAGTTCTTC. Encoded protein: CASSSGSYNEQFF.

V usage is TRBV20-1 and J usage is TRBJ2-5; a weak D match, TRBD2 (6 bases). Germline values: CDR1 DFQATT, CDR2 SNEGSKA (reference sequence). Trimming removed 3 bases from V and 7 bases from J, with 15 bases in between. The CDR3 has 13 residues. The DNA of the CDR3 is TGCAGTGCTAGTGCTCCCCTGGGGGGGACCCAGTACTTC. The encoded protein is CSASAPLGGTQYF.

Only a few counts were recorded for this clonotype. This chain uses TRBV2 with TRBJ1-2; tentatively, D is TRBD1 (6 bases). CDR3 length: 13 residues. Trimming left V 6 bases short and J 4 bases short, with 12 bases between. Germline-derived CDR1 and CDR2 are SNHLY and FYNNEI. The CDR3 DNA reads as TGTGCCAGCAGGGAACAGGGTGGCTATGGCTACACCTTC. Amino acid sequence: CASREQGGYGYTF. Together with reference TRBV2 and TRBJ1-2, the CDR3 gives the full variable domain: EPEVTQTPSHQVTQMGQEVILRCVPISNHLYFYWYRQILGQKVEFLVSFYNNEISEKSEIFDDQFSVERPDGSNFTLKIRSTKLEDSAMYFCASREQGGYGYTFGSGTRLTVV.

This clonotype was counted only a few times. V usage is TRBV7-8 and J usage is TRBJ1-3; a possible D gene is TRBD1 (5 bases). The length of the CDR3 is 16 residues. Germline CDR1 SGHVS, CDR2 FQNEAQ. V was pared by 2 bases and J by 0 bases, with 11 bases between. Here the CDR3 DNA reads TGTGCCAGCAGCTTACAGGGATATAGCTCTGGAAACACCATATATTTT. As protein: CASSLQGYSSGNTIYF.

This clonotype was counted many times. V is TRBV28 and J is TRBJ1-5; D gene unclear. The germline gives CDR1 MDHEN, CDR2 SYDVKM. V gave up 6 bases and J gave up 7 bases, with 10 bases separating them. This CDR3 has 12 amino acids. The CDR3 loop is CASRSLGQPQHF. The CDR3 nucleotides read TGTGCCAGCAGGAGCTTGGGCCAGCCCCAGCATTTT.

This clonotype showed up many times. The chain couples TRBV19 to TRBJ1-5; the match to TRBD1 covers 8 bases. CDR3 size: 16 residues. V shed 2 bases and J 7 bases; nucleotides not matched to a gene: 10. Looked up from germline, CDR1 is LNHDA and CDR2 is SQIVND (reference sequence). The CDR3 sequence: CASSILSSTGEQPQHF. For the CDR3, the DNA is TGTGCCAGTAGTATATTATCTTCGACAGGGGAGCAGCCCCAGCATTTT. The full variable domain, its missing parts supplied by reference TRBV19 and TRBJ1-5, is DGGITQSPKYLFRKEGQNVTLSCEQNLNHDAMYWYRQDPGQGLRLIYYSQIVNDFQKGDIAEGYSVSREKKESFPLTVTSAQKNPTAFYLCASSILSSTGEQPQHFGDGTRLSIL.

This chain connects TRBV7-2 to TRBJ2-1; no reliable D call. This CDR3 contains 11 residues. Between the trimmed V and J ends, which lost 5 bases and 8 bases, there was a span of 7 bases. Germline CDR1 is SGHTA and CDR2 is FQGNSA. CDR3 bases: TGTGCCAGCAGCCCCCTCGATGAGCAGTTCTTC. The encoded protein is CASSPLDEQFF.

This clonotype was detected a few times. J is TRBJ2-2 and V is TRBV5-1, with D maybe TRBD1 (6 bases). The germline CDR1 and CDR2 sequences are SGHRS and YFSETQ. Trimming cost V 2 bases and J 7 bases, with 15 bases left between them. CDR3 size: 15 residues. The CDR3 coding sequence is TGCGCCAGCAGCTTTGACCCCAGGGGTTTCGGGGAGCTGTTTTTT. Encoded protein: CASSFDPRGFGELFF.

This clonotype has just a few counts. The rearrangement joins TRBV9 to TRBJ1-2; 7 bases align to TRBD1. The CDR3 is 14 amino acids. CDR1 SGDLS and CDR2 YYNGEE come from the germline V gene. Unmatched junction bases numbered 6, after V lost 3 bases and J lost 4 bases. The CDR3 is CASSARGPSYGYTF. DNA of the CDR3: TGTGCCAGCAGCGCGAGGGGGCCGTCCTATGGCTACACCTTC.

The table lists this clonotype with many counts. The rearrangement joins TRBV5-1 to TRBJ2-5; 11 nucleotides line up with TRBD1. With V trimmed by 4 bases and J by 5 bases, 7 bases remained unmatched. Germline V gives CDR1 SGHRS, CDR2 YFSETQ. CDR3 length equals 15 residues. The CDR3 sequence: CASSPADRGHETQYF. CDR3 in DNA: TGCGCCAGCAGCCCCGCGGACAGGGGGCATGAGACCCAGTACTTC.

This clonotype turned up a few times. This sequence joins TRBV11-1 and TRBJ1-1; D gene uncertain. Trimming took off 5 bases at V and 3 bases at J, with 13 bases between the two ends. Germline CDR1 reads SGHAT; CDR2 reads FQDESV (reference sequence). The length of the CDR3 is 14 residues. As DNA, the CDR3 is TGTGCCAGCAGCCCGAGCCCAAGTGACACTGAAGCTTTCTTT. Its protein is CASSPSPSDTEAFF.

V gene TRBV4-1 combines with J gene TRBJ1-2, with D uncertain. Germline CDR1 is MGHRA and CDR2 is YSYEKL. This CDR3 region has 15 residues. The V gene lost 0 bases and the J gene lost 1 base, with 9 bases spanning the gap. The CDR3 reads CASSQDTAVNYGYTF. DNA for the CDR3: TGCGCCAGCAGCCAAGATACTGCTGTTAACTATGGCTACACCTTC.

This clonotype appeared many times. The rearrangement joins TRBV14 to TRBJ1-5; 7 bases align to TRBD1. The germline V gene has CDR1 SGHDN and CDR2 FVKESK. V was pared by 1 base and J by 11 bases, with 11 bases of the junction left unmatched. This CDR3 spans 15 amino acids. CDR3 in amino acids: CASSQGVILQGAQHF. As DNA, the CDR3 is TGTGCCAGCAGCCAAGGGGTTATCCTGCAGGGGGCCCAGCATTTT.

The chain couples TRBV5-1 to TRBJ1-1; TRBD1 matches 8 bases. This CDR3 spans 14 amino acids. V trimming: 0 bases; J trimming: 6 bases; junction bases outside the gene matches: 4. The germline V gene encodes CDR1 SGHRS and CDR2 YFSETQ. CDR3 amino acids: CASSLGTGIAEAFF. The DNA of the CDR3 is TGCGCCAGCAGCTTGGGGACAGGGATCGCTGAAGCTTTCTTT. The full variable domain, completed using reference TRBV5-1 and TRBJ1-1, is KAGVTQTPRYLIKTRGQQVTLSCSPISGHRSVSWYQQTPGQGLQFLFEYFSETQRNKGNFPGRFSGRQFSNSRSEMNVSTLELGDSALYLCASSLGTGIAEAFFGQGTRLTVV.

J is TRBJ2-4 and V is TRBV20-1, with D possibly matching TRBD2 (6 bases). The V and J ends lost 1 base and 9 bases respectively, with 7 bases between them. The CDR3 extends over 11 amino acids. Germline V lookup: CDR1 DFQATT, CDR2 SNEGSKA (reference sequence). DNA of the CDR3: TGCAGTGCTAGAGTCGGGGGCATTCAGTACTTC. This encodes CSARVGGIQYF.

The CDR3 nucleotides are TGTGCCACCAGTGGGACAGTGAACACCGGGGAGCTGTTTTTT. This codes for CATSGTVNTGELFF. The genes are TRBV5-6 and TRBJ2-2; 7 positions match TRBD1. V lost 9 bases, J lost 1 base, and 6 bases stayed unmatched. CDR3 size: 14 residues. Germline V CDR1 and CDR2: SGHDT, YYEEEE.

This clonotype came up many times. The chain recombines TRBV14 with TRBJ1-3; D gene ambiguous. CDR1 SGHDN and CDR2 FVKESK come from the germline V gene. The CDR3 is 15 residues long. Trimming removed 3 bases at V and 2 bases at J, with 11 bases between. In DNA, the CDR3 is TGTGCCAGCAGCCATGATAGACGGACTGGAAACACCATATATTTT. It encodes CASSHDRRTGNTIYF.

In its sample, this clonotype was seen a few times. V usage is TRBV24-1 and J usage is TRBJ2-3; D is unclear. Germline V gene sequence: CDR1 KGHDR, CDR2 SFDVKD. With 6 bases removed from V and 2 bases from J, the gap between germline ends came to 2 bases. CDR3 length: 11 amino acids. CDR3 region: CATSNTDTQYF. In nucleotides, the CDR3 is TGTGCCACCAGTAACACAGATACGCAGTATTTT.

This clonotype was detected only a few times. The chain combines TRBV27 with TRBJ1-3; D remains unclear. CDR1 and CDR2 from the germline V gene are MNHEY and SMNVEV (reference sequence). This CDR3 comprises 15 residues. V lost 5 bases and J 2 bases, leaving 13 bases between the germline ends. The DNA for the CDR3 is TGTGCCAGCAGTCCTTCGCACGCAACTGGAAACACCATATATTTT. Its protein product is CASSPSHATGNTIYF.

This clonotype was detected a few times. CDR3 sequence reads: CASSKLGAAETQYF. As DNA, the CDR3 is TGTGCCAGCAGCAAATTGGGGGCGGCGGAGACCCAGTACTTC. V gene TRBV21-1 combines with J gene TRBJ2-5; the table's D gene call, TRBD1, was not cross checked with the DNA. TRBV21-1 is deemed a pseudogene. The CDR3 has 14 amino acids.

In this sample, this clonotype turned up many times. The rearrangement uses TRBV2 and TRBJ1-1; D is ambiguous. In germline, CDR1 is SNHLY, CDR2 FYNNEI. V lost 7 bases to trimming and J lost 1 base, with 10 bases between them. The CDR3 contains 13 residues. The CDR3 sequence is CASMRLANTEAFF. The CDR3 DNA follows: TGTGCCAGCATGAGACTGGCGAACACTGAAGCTTTCTTT. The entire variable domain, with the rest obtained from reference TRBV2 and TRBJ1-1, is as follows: EPEVTQTPSHQVTQMGQEVILRCVPISNHLYFYWYRQILGQKVEFLVSFYNNEISEKSEIFDDQFSVERPDGSNFTLKIRSTKLEDSAMYFCASMRLANTEAFFGQGTRLTVV.

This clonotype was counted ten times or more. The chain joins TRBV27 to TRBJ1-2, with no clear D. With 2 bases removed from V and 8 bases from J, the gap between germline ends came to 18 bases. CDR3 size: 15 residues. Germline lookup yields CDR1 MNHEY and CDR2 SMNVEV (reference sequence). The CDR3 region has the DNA TGTGCCAGCAGTTTAGGCGTCGGCAGAGTGGGAGGCTACACCTTC. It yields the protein CASSLGVGRVGGYTF.

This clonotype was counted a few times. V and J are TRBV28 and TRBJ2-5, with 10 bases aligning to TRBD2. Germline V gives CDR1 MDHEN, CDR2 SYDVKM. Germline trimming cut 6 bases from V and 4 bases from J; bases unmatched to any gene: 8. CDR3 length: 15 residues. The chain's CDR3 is CASSPSGGWVETQYF. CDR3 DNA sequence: TGTGCCAGCAGCCCTAGCGGGGGCTGGGTAGAGACCCAGTACTTC.

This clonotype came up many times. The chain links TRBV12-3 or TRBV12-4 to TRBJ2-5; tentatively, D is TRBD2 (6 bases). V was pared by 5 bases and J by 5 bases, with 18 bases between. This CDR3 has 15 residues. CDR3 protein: CASSDTGTLEETQYF. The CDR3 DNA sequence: TGTGCCAGCAGTGATACCGGGACTTTGGAGGAGACCCAGTACTTC.